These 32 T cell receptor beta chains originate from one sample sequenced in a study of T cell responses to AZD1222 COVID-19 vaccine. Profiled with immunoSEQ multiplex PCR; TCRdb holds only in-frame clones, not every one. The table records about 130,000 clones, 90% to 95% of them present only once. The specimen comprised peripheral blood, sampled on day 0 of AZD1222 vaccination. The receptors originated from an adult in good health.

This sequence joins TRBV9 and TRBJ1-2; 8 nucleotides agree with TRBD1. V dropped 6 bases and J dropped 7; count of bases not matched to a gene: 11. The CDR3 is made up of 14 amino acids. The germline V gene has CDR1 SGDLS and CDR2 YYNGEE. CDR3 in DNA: TGTGCCAGCACCCCACGACCAGGGGGCCTTGGCTACACCTTC. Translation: CASTPRPGGLGYTF. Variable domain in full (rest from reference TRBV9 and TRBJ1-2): DSGVTQTPKHLITATGQRVTLRCSPRSGDLSVYWYQQSLDQGLQFLIQYYNGEERAKGNILERFSAQQFPDLHSELNLSSLELGDSALYFCASTPRPGGLGYTFGSGTRLTVV.

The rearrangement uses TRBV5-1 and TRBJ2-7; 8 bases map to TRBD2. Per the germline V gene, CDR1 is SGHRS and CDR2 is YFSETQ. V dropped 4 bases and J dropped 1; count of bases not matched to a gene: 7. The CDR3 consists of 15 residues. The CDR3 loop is CASSPSGSPSYEQYF. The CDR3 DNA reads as TGCGCCAGCAGCCCGAGCGGGAGCCCATCCTACGAGCAGTACTTC.

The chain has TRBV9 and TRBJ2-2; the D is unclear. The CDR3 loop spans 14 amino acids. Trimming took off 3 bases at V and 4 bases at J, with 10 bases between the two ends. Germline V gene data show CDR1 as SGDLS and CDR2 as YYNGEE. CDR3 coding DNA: TGTGCCAGCAGCGCCCGACAAATCACCGGGGAGCTGTTTTTT. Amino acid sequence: CASSARQITGELFF.

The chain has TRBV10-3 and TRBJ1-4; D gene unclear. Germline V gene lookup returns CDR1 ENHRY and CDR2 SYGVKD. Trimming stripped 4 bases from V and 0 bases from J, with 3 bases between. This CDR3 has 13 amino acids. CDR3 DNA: TGTGCCATCAGTGGTACAACTAATGAAAAACTGTTTTTT. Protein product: CAISGTTNEKLFF.

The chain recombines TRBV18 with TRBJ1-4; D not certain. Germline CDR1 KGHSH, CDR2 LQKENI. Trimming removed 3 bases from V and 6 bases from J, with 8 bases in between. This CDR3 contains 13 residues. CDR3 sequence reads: CASSPLVDEKLFF. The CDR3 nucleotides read TGTGCCAGCTCACCGTTAGTCGATGAAAAACTGTTTTTT.

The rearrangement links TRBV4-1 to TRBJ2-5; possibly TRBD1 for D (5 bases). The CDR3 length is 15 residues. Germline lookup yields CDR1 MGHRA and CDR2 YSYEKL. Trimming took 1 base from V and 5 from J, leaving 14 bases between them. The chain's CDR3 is CASSQGGYAGETQYF. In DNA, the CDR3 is TGCGCCAGCAGCCAAGGTGGCTACGCAGGGGAGACCCAGTACTTC.

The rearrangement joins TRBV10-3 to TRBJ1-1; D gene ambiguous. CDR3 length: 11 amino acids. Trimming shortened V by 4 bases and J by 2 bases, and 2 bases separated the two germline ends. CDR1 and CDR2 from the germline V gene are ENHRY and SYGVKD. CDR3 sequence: CAISGNTEAFF. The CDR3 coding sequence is TGTGCCATCAGTGGAAACACTGAAGCTTTCTTT.

The CDR3 here is CASSEERQGNSNSPLHF. CDR3 bases: TGTGCCAGCAGTGAAGAGCGGCAGGGTAATTCTAATTCACCCCTCCACTTT. The chain couples TRBV6-1 to TRBJ1-6; D may be TRBD1 (5 bases). Germline values: CDR1 MNHNS, CDR2 SASEGT. The CDR3 is made up of 17 amino acids. Trimming took off 1 base at V and 6 bases at J, with 16 bases between the two ends.

CDR3 amino acids: CASSHGWLEGREPYNEQFF. The CDR3 bases are TGTGCCAGCAGCCACGGATGGCTGGAGGGGCGGGAGCCCTACAATGAGCAGTTCTTC. The rearrangement joins TRBV7-7 to TRBJ2-1, with 7 nucleotides matching TRBD2. V lost 5 bases and J lost 2; bases outside the gene matches: 18. Germline V CDR1 and CDR2: SSHAT, FNYEAQ (reference sequence). This CDR3 contains 19 residues.

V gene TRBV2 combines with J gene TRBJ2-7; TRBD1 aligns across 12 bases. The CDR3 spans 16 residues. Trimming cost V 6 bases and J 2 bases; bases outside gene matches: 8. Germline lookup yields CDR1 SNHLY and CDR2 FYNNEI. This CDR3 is CASREPRDRGPYEQYF. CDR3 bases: TGTGCCAGCAGGGAACCCCGGGACAGGGGGCCCTACGAGCAGTACTTC.

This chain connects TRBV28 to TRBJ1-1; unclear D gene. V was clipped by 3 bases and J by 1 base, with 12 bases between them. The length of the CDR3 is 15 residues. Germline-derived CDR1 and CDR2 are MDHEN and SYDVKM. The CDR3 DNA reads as TGTGCCAGCAGTTTCAACGGACCGTCGAACACTGAAGCTTTCTTT. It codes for CASSFNGPSNTEAFF.

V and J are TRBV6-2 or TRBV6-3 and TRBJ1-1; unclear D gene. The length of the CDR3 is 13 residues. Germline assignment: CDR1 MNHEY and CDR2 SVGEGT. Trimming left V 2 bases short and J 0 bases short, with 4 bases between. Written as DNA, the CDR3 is TGTGCCAGCAGTTACAGGATGAACACTGAAGCTTTCTTT. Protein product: CASSYRMNTEAFF.

Written as DNA, the CDR3 is TGTGCCAGCGAAGTGGTGGGAGACAAGTTCTTC. It is translated as CASEVVGDKFF. The V gene is TRBV2, the J gene TRBJ2-1; perhaps TRBD2 as D (5 bases). There are 11 residues in the CDR3. Germline lookup yields CDR1 SNHLY and CDR2 FYNNEI. V was cut by 8 bases and J by 14 bases, with 16 bases left in between.

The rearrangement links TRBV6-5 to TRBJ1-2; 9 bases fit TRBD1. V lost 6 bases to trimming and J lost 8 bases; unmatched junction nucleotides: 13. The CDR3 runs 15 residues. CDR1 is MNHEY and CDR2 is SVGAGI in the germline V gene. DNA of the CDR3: TGTGCCAGCAGGGGACAGGGCTGGGGCTTTATCGGCTACACCTTC. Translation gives CASRGQGWGFIGYTF.

CDR3 coding DNA: TGTGCCATCAGTTTGACAGGGGGCCCACAGATCTACAATGAGCAGTTCTTC. This translates into CAISLTGGPQIYNEQFF. J is TRBJ2-1 and V is TRBV10-3, with TRBD1 identical over 10 bases. V trimming: 5 bases; J trimming: 3 bases; junction bases outside the gene matches: 10. The CDR3 runs to 17 residues. From germline, CDR1 is ENHRY and CDR2 SYGVKD.

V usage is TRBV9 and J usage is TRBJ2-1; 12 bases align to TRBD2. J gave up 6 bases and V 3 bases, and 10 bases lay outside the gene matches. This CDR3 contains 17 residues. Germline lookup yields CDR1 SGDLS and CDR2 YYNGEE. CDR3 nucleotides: TGTGCCAGCAGCGAGAACCTAGCGGGAGGGCCTGGCAATGAGCAGTTCTTC. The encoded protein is CASSENLAGGPGNEQFF.

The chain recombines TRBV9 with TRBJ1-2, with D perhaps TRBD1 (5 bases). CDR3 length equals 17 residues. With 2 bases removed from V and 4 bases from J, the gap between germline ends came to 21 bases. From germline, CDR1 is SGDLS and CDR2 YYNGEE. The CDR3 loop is CASSVSLSTGRLYGYTF. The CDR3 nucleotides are TGTGCCAGCAGCGTCTCCCTCTCCACGGGGCGTCTCTATGGCTACACCTTC.

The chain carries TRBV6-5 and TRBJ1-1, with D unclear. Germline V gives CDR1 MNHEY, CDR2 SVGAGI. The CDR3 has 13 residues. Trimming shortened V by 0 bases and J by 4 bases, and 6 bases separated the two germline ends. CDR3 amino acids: CASSYSTTTEAFF. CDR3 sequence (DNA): TGTGCCAGCAGTTACTCGACAACCACTGAAGCTTTCTTT.

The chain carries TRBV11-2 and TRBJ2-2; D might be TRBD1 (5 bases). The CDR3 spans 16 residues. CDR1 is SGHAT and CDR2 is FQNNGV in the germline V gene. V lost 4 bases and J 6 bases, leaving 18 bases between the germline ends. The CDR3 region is CASSSKGLVTAGELFF. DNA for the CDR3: TGTGCCAGCAGCTCGAAGGGGCTAGTAACGGCCGGGGAGCTGTTTTTT.

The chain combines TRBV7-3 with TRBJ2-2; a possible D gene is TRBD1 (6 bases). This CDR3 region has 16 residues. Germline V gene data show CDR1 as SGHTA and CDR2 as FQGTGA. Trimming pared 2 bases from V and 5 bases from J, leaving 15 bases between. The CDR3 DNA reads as TGTGCCAGCAGCTTAGACCACAGGGCGGGTACCGGGGAGCTGTTTTTT. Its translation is CASSLDHRAGTGELFF.

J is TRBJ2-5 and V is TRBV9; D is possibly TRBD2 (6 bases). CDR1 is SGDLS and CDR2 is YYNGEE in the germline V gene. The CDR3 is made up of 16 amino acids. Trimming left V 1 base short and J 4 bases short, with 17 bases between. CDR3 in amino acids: CASSVFSGGGGETQYF. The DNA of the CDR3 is TGTGCCAGCAGCGTATTTTCCGGGGGAGGCGGAGAGACCCAGTACTTC.

The CDR3 here is CASSFWMDTGELFF. The CDR3 coding sequence is TGTGCCAGCAGTTTCTGGATGGACACCGGGGAGCTGTTTTTT. The V and J genes are TRBV6-5 and TRBJ2-2; D gene ambiguous. V was pared by 4 bases and J by 3 bases, with 9 bases between. The germline gives CDR1 MNHEY, CDR2 SVGAGI. The CDR3 loop spans 14 amino acids.

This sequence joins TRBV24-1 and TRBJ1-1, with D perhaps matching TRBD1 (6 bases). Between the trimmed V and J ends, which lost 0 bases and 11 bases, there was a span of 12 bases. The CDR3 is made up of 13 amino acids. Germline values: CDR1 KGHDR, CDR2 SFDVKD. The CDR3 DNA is TGTGCCACCAGTGATTTGTCCAGGGGACGGGCTTTCTTT. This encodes CATSDLSRGRAFF.

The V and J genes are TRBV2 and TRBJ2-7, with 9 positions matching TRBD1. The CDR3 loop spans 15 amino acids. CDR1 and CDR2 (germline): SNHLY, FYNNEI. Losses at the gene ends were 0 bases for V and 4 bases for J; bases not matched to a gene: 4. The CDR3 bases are TGTGCCAGCAGTGAAGCGCTCGGGACAGGGTACGAGCAGTACTTC. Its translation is CASSEALGTGYEQYF.

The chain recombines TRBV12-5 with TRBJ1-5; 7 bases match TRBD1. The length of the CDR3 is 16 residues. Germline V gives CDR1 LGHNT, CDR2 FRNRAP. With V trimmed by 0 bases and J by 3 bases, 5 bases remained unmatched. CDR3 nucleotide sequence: TGTGCTAGTGGTTTGGTATCAGGGGGTCACAATCAGCCCCAGCATTTT. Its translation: CASGLVSGGHNQPQHF.

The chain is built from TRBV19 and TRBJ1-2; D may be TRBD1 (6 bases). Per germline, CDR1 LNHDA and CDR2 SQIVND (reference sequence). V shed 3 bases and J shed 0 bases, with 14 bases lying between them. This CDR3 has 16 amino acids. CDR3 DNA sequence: TGTGCCAGTAGTATCCCCCGGGACACGACTAACTATGGCTACACCTTC. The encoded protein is CASSIPRDTTNYGYTF.

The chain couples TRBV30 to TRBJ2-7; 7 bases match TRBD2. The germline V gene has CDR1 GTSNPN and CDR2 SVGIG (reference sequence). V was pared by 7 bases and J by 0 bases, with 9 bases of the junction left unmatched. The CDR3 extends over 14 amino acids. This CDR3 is CASGGGGGSYEQYF. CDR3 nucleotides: TGTGCCTCGGGAGGAGGCGGGGGCTCCTACGAGCAGTACTTC.

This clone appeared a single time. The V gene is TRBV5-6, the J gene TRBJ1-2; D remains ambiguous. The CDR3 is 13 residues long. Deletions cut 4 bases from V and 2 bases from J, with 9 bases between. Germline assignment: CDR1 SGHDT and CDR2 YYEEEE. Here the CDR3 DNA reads TGTGCCAGCAGCGTGACGGTGAACTATGGCTACACCTTC. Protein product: CASSVTVNYGYTF.

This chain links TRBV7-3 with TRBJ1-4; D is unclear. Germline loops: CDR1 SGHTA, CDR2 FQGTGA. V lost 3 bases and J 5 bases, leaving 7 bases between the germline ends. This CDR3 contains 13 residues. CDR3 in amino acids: CASSFGTNEKLFF. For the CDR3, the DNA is TGTGCCAGCAGCTTCGGCACAAATGAAAAACTGTTTTTT.

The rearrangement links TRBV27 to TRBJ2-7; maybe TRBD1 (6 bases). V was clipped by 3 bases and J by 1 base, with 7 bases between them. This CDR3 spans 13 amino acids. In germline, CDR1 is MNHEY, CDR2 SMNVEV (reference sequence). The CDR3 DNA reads TGTGCCAGCAGTTTCCAGGGGTCCTACGAGCAGTACTTC. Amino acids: CASSFQGSYEQYF.

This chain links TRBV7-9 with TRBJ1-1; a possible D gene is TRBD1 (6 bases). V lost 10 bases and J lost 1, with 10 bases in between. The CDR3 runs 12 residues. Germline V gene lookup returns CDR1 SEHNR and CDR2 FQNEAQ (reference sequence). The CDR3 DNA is TGTGCCACCTCGGACAGGAACACTGAAGCTTTCTTT. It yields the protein CATSDRNTEAFF.

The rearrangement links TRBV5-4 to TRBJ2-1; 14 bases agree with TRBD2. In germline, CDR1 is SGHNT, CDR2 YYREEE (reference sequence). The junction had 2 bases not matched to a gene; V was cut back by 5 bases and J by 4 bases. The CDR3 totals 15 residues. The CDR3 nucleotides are TGTGCCAGCAGAGGGACTAGCGGGGGTTACAATGAGCAGTTCTTC. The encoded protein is CASRGTSGGYNEQFF.